This T cell receptor beta chain was recovered during a study of blood T cell repertoires in COVID-19. About the research overall: The United States, Italy and Spain were the sources of the acute and convalescent COVID-19 samples. The cDNA or gDNA used as material had been derived from T cells, B-cell-depleted T cells, or PBMCs.

In the original processing: Scientists estimated how many nucleated cells there were by amplifying reference gene primers. The data were produced by immunoSEQ multiplex PCR, yet TCRdb's version contains in-frame clones alone and is incomplete. Clone size and the V and J calls come from that table; the DNA yielded D and trimming. The table shows more than 100,000 clones, with more than 80% occurring only once. CDR3 length equals 13 residues. Germline V gives CDR1 SNHLY, CDR2 FYNNEI. Trimming took off 10 bases at V and 8 bases at J, with 20 bases between the two ends. The V and J genes are TRBV2 and TRBJ1-1; D ambiguous. The receptor comes from a human donor in a cohort sampled during active COVID-19. The sample consisted of peripheral blood. CDR3 bases: TGTGCCACAACGGCGGCCGGGTTGGTAGAAGCTTTCTTT. Its translation is CATTAAGLVEAFF.